This T cell receptor (beta chain) originates from a study of identifying expanded T cells in peripheral blood. Findings and limits, study-wide: About 1.3 clones differed between technical replicates, versus around 15 and 19 over time. Clone count variance between two-week samples rose with total template count.

The data were produced by immunoSEQ multiplex PCR, yet TCRdb's version contains in-frame clones alone and is incomplete. The sample has about 100,000 clones; about 91% are singletons. During the collection period, no donor immune events like infections were recorded. Deletions cut 4 bases from V and 4 bases from J, with 11 bases between. CDR3 length equals 14 residues. Germline CDR1 reads MNHEY; CDR2 reads SVGAGI. To note about this clone: Its antigen is as yet unknown.

The chain combines TRBV6-5 with TRBJ1-5; weak D call: TRBD1 (6 bases). The source is a person aged 18 to 70 in good health. The sample taken for sequencing was blood. This chain's CDR3 is CASSFAQGNQPQHF. CDR3 nucleotide sequence: TGTGCCAGCAGTTTCGCCCAGGGGAATCAGCCCCAGCATTTT.